This T cell receptor beta chain was obtained from a study of blood T cell repertoires in COVID-19. Whole-study context: T cells, B-cell-depleted T cells, or PBMCs supplied cDNA or gDNA.

In the authors' methods: Amplification with reference gene primers provided the estimates of nucleated cell counts. Produced via immunoSEQ multiplex PCR; TCRdb's table is partial and in-frame only. That table gives V, J and clone size, and the DNA gave D and trimming. The data contain fewer than 300,000 clones, 88% of them singletons. Germline CDR1 SGHDN, CDR2 FVKESK. V shed 2 bases and J shed 10 bases, with 14 bases lying between them. This CDR3 has 13 amino acids. The sequence came from a man aged 55 to 70 who had recovered from COVID-19. The chain joins TRBV14 to TRBJ1-1; possibly TRBD1 for D (5 bases). The source material was peripheral blood. The CDR3 region is CASSQRRQRPAFF. DNA for the CDR3: TGTGCCAGCAGCCAAAGAAGACAGAGGCCAGCTTTCTTT.